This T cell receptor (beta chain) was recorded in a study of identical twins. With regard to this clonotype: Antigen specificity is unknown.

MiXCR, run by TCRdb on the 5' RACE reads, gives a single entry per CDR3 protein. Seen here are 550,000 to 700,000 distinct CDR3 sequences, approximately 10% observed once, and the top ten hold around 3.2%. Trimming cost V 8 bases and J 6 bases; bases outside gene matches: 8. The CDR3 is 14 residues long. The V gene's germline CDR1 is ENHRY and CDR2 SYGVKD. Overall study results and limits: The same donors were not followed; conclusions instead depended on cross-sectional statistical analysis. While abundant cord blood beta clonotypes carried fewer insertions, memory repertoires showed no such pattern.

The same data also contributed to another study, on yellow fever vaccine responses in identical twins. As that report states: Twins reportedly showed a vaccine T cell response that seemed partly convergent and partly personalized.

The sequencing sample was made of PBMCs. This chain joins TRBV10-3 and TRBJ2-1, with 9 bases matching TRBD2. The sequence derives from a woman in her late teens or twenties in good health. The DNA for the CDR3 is TGTGCCATCGAGGGATTAGCGGGAGCCAATGAGCAGTTCTTC. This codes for CAIEGLAGANEQFF.